A single sample is the source of the 20 T cell receptor beta chains below, sequenced in a study of cytomegalovirus exposure and HLA in healthy donors. The PCR ran on 60 Vbeta and 13 Jbeta primers. The protocol was immunoSEQ multiplex PCR, while the TCRdb copy is restricted to in-frame clones and leaves out a portion. The table has 150,000 to 200,000 clones, approximately 80% seen once. The sample was PBMCs. The receptors derive from a middle-aged woman in good health and CMV-seronegative.

This clone turned up a few times. The DNA for the CDR3 is TGTGCCAGCAGCTTATCAGGGGGCCAGGAGACCCAGTACTTC. This encodes CASSLSGGQETQYF. The V gene is TRBV7-3, the J gene TRBJ2-5; 8 bases fit TRBD1. Germline loops: CDR1 SGHTA, CDR2 FQGTGA. Germline trimming cut 2 bases from V and 5 bases from J; bases unmatched to any gene: 4. This CDR3 is 14 amino acids long.

The table lists this clone with a few counts. The chain carries TRBV5-1 and TRBJ2-3, with 10 bases matching TRBD2. With 1 base clipped from V and 5 bases from J, the junction kept 7 bases outside the gene matches. Germline assignment: CDR1 SGHRS and CDR2 YFSETQ. This CDR3 has 16 residues. The CDR3 bases are TGCGCCAGCAGCTTGTATCAGCGGGGGGGCCAAGATACGCAGTATTTT. This sequence encodes CASSLYQRGGQDTQYF.

V is TRBV11-1 and J is TRBJ1-2, with TRBD1 matching 7 bases. J lost 4 bases, V lost 5 bases, and 10 bases had no gene match. CDR3 size: 15 residues. CDR1 and CDR2 from the germline V gene are SGHAT and FQDESV (reference sequence). The CDR3 here is CASSLSPRTGYGYTF. CDR3 sequence (DNA): TGTGCCAGCAGCCTATCCCCTCGGACAGGCTATGGCTACACCTTC.

The CDR3 reads CASNLRDRVWEAQHF. The CDR3 DNA is TGTGCCAGCAACCTCCGGGACAGGGTATGGGAGGCCCAGCATTTT. The chain couples TRBV6-1 to TRBJ1-5; 9 nucleotides match TRBD1. Germline V gene data show CDR1 as MNHNS and CDR2 as SASEGT. The V gene end was trimmed by 7 bases and the J gene end by 11 bases; junction bases not matched to a gene: 15. This CDR3 is 15 amino acids long.

A few counts support this clone. Relative to the germline gene, one junction end is altered; a read error may explain this. The genes are TRBV6-5 and TRBJ2-7; the D gene is possibly TRBD2 (6 bases). This CDR3 region has 12 residues. CDR1 is MNHEY and CDR2 is SVGAGI in the germline V gene. CDR3 loop: CASSTASGSQSF. The CDR3 bases are TGTGCCAGCAGTACGGCCAGCGGGTCTCAATCATTC.

Remarks on this clone: Other DNA sequences in the same sample also yield this CDR3. The J gene is TRBJ1-5, the V gene TRBV9; D not certain. The CDR3 is made up of 15 amino acids. V lost 1 base to trimming and J lost 0 bases, with 8 bases between them. From germline, CDR1 is SGDLS and CDR2 YYNGEE. CDR3 coding DNA: TGTGCCAGCAGCGTATCAGGTAGTAGCAATCAGCCCCAGCATTTT. It encodes CASSVSGSSNQPQHF.

The V and J genes are TRBV27 and TRBJ1-1, with TRBD1 matching 8 bases. CDR3 size: 15 residues. CDR1 is MNHEY, CDR2 SMNVEV, per germline (reference sequence). The V and J ends lost 7 bases and 2 bases, in that order; junction bases with no gene match: 9. CDR3 sequence reads: CASTKDRDLNTEAFF. In nucleotides, the CDR3 is TGTGCCAGCACTAAGGACAGGGACTTAAACACTGAAGCTTTCTTT.

J is TRBJ2-6 and V is TRBV28; D gene unclear. V was pared by 2 bases and J by 0 bases, with 5 bases between. Germline V gene data show CDR1 as MDHEN and CDR2 as SYDVKM. This CDR3 contains 15 residues. This chain's CDR3 is CASSLGRSGANVLTF. CDR3 DNA: TGTGCCAGCAGTTTAGGCCGCTCTGGGGCCAACGTCCTGACTTTC.

Only a few counts were recorded for this clone. The rearrangement uses TRBV14 and TRBJ2-1; 9 bases align to TRBD2. The CDR3 is 17 residues long. The V and J ends lost 0 bases and 3 bases, in that order; junction bases with no gene match: 6. Germline CDR1 SGHDN, CDR2 FVKESK. The CDR3 nucleotides are TGTGCCAGCAGCCAAGAAGGCCTAGCGGGGCTCTACAATGAGCAGTTCTTC. The encoded protein is CASSQEGLAGLYNEQFF.

The gene calls are TRBV6-5 and TRBJ1-5; D gene uncertain. The V gene lost 4 bases and the J gene lost 1 base, with 14 bases spanning the gap. Germline loops: CDR1 MNHEY, CDR2 SVGAGI. The CDR3 consists of 16 residues. CDR3 DNA: TGTGCCAGCAGTTCTGGGCTTTTTCAGAGCAATCAGCCCCAGCATTTT. Translated: CASSSGLFQSNQPQHF.

CDR3 loop: CASSLIGAPTDTQYF. Written as DNA, the CDR3 is TGTGCCAGCAGCTTAATAGGAGCACCCACAGATACGCAGTATTTT. V gene TRBV7-3 combines with J gene TRBJ2-3; D call uncertain. Germline CDR1 reads SGHTA; CDR2 reads FQGTGA. The CDR3 extends over 15 amino acids. Trimming shortened V by 1 base and J by 2 bases, and 10 bases separated the two germline ends.

J is TRBJ2-7 and V is TRBV10-2; no definite D call. Germline lookup yields CDR1 WSHSY and CDR2 SAAADI. Trimming took 0 bases from V and 0 from J, leaving 12 bases between them. The CDR3 has 16 amino acids. The CDR3 reads CASSESIRPPSYEQYF. The CDR3 DNA follows: TGCGCCAGCAGTGAGTCGATCAGGCCTCCCTCCTACGAGCAGTACTTC.

This clone was detected only once. J is TRBJ1-5 and V is TRBV28; perhaps TRBD1 as D (6 bases). The V end was cut by 8 bases, the J end by 5 bases, with 19 bases between. CDR1 is MDHEN and CDR2 is SYDVKM in the germline V gene. This CDR3 is 15 amino acids long. The CDR3: CASFTQGHQYQPQHF. In DNA form, the CDR3 reads TGTGCCAGCTTCACCCAGGGGCACCAATATCAGCCCCAGCATTTT.

This clone was seen a single time. The chain carries TRBV6-1 and TRBJ1-5, with TRBD1 matching over 10 bases. Germline assignment: CDR1 MNHNS and CDR2 SASEGT. The junction had 4 bases not matched to a gene; V was cut back by 2 bases and J by 6 bases. The CDR3 consists of 15 residues. CDR3 DNA: TGTGCCAGCAGTGAATCGGGACAGGGGTTTCAGCCCCAGCATTTT. Residues: CASSESGQGFQPQHF.

The rearrangement joins TRBV28 to TRBJ2-5; weak D call: TRBD1 (6 bases). The CDR3 is made up of 16 amino acids. Trimming removed 7 bases at V and 2 bases at J, with 20 bases between. Germline-derived CDR1 and CDR2 are MDHEN and SYDVKM. CDR3 coding DNA: TGTGCCAGCACCCCAGAACAGGGTAGTGAGCAAGAGACCCAGTACTTC. This gives the protein CASTPEQGSEQETQYF.

The genes are TRBV7-2 and TRBJ1-1; D is uncertain. CDR1 is SGHTA and CDR2 is FQGNSA in the germline V gene. V lost 1 base to trimming and J lost 4 bases, with 13 bases between them. The CDR3 loop spans 15 amino acids. The CDR3 region has the DNA TGTGCCAGCAGCTTAGATTCCGCTACGGGCACTGAAGCTTTCTTT. It encodes CASSLDSATGTEAFF.

The rearrangement uses TRBV28 and TRBJ1-2; maybe TRBD1 (5 bases). This CDR3 spans 13 amino acids. V was shortened by 8 bases and J by 0 bases, with 10 bases between the two germline ends. Germline CDR1 MDHEN, CDR2 SYDVKM. The CDR3 here is CASGLTANYGYTF. In DNA, the CDR3 is TGTGCCAGCGGATTGACAGCTAACTATGGCTACACCTTC.

The rearrangement uses TRBV28 and TRBJ1-2, with D tentatively TRBD1 (5 bases). Germline V gene lookup returns CDR1 MDHEN and CDR2 SYDVKM. V was cut by 6 bases and J by 7 bases, with 18 bases left in between. CDR3 length: 14 amino acids. CDR3 in amino acids: CASRAIHNRSGYTF. For the CDR3, the DNA is TGTGCCAGCAGGGCGATTCATAACAGGTCTGGCTACACCTTC.

This chain joins TRBV20-1 and TRBJ1-2; no clear D gene. The length of the CDR3 is 11 residues. Trimming took off 3 bases at V and 7 bases at J, with 9 bases between the two ends. Germline CDR1 and CDR2: DFQATT and SNEGSKA (reference sequence). The chain's CDR3 is CSARGRPGYTF. The CDR3 DNA sequence: TGCAGTGCTAGGGGGAGGCCTGGCTACACCTTC.

As concerns this clone: One junction end does not reproduce the germline sequence, and a read error may be involved. J is TRBJ2-5 and V is TRBV5-1; D uncertain. The germline CDR1 and CDR2 sequences are SGHRS and YFSETQ. There are 12 residues in the CDR3. The CDR3 is CASSNTQEAQYF. The CDR3 DNA follows: TGCGCCAGCAGCAACACACAAGAGGCCCAGTACTTC. The full variable domain, completed using reference TRBV5-1 and TRBJ2-5, is KAGVTQTPRYLIKTRGQQVTLSCSPISGHRSVSWYQQTPGQGLQFLFEYFSETQRNKGNFPGRFSGRQFSNSRSEMNVSTLELGDSALYLCASSNTQEAQYFGPGTRLLVL.